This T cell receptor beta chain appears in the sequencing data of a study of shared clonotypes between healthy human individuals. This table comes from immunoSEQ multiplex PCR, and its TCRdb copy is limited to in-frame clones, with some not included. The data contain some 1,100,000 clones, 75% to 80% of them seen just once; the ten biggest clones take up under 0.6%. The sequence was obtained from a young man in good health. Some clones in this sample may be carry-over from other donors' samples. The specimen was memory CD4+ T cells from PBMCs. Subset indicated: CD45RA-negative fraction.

The CDR3 coding sequence is TGTGCCAGCAGTGAATGGGCAGGGGCAGGAAGCAATCAGCCCCAGCATTTT. Protein: CASSEWAGAGSNQPQHF. This rearrangement joins TRBV6-1 to TRBJ1-5; D may be TRBD1 (6 bases). CDR1 MNHNS and CDR2 SASEGT come from the germline V gene. This CDR3 has 17 amino acids. Deletions cut 2 bases from V and 1 base from J, with 15 bases between.